The 10 T cell receptor beta chains listed next were all sequenced from one sample in a study of cytomegalovirus exposure and HLA in healthy donors. The PCR ran on 60 Vbeta and 13 Jbeta primers. Using immunoSEQ multiplex PCR, the repertoire was profiled, and TCRdb retains in-frame clones only, with some absent. The sample lists around 100,000 clones; 80% to 90% were seen once. Specimen: PBMCs. The source is a young woman in good health and CMV-seropositive.

The V and J genes are TRBV27 and TRBJ1-1; weak D call: TRBD1 (6 bases). Germline values: CDR1 MNHEY, CDR2 SMNVEV (reference sequence). V was shortened by 8 bases and J by 1 base, with 17 bases between the two germline ends. The CDR3 consists of 15 residues. The CDR3 loop is CASLTPGRGNTEAFF. In DNA, the CDR3 is TGTGCCAGCCTAACACCGGGCAGGGGGAACACTGAAGCTTTCTTT.

This chain uses TRBV5-1 with TRBJ2-1; TRBD2 might be the D (5 bases). Trimming took 0 bases from V and 6 from J, leaving 13 bases between them. Germline values: CDR1 SGHRS, CDR2 YFSETQ. The CDR3 runs 15 residues. Here the CDR3 DNA reads TGCGCCAGCAGCTTGGCGGTAGGTAGCGTCAATGAGCAGTTCTTC. Translation gives CASSLAVGSVNEQFF.

V gene TRBV9 combines with J gene TRBJ2-3, with D maybe TRBD2 (6 bases). V was clipped by 2 bases and J by 4 bases, with 11 bases between them. CDR1 is SGDLS and CDR2 is YYNGEE in the germline V gene. The CDR3 is made up of 14 amino acids. The CDR3 nucleotides are TGTGCCAGCAGCGTCACTAGCATCCCAGATACGCAGTATTTT. As protein: CASSVTSIPDTQYF.

J is TRBJ2-5 and V is TRBV28; 9 nucleotides line up with TRBD2. Trimming at V came to 10 bases and at J to 5 bases, leaving 8 bases not matched to a gene. The CDR3 runs 13 residues. CDR1 is MDHEN and CDR2 is SYDVKM in the germline V gene. The CDR3 region has the DNA TGTGCCACCTCTACTAGCGGGCCCGAGACCCAGTACTTC. Its protein is CATSTSGPETQYF. Combining the CDR3 with reference TRBV28 and TRBJ2-5 gives the whole variable domain DVKVTQSSRYLVKRTGEKVFLECVQDMDHENMFWYRQDPGLGLRLIYFSYDVKMKEKGDIPEGYSVSREKKERFSLILESASTNQTSMYLCATSTSGPETQYFGPGTRLLVL.

As DNA, the CDR3 is TGTGCCAGCAGCGGTGGGCTAGCGGGGCCTAGGGGTACGCAGTATTTT. Translated: CASSGGLAGPRGTQYF. The gene calls are TRBV9 and TRBJ2-3; 9 bases are shared with TRBD2. CDR1 SGDLS and CDR2 YYNGEE come from the germline V gene. The ends lost 3 bases at V and 8 bases at J; junction bases unmatched: 13. The length of the CDR3 is 16 residues.

V gene TRBV5-6 combines with J gene TRBJ2-7, with a weak D call TRBD1 (5 bases). V was trimmed by 4 bases and J by 5 bases, leaving 19 bases between them. The CDR3 is 15 residues long. Looked up from germline, CDR1 is SGHDT and CDR2 is YYEEEE. The CDR3 bases are TGTGCCAGCAGCCTGGCGCAGGGCAGGGCCCACGAGCAGTACTTC. Translation: CASSLAQGRAHEQYF.

The V call is TRBV7-6, the J call TRBJ1-3; D not certain. The CDR3 is made up of 15 amino acids. V lost 5 bases to trimming and J lost 3 bases, with 14 bases between them. Germline-derived CDR1 and CDR2 are SGHVS and FNYEAQ. CDR3 bases: TGTGCCAGCAGCGAGCGGGAGGGTGGTGGAAACACCATATATTTT. Translation: CASSEREGGGNTIYF.

The chain links TRBV18 to TRBJ1-4; D might be TRBD1 (6 bases). Per the germline V gene, CDR1 is KGHSH and CDR2 is LQKENI. There are 15 residues in the CDR3. Trimming removed 6 bases at V and 7 bases at J, with 18 bases between. The CDR3 region is CASSPNDRTGEKLFF. The CDR3 nucleotides read TGTGCCAGCTCGCCGAACGACAGGACCGGTGAAAAACTGTTTTTT.

The chain links TRBV6-5 to TRBJ2-1; 8 nucleotides agree with TRBD2. CDR3 size: 13 residues. The V segment lost 6 bases and the J segment 7 bases; nucleotides outside the gene matches: 5. In germline, CDR1 is MNHEY, CDR2 SVGAGI. The chain's CDR3 is CASRTSAGNEQFF. CDR3 nucleotide sequence: TGTGCCAGCAGGACTAGCGCTGGAAATGAGCAGTTCTTC.

V is TRBV29-1 and J is TRBJ2-7; D is uncertain. The V and J ends lost 4 bases and 1 base respectively, with 8 bases between them. The CDR3 length is 12 residues. In germline, CDR1 is SQVTM, CDR2 ANQGSEA. In DNA form, the CDR3 reads TGCAGCGTTGGTCGCGATTCCTACGAGCAGTACTTC. Protein product: CSVGRDSYEQYF.